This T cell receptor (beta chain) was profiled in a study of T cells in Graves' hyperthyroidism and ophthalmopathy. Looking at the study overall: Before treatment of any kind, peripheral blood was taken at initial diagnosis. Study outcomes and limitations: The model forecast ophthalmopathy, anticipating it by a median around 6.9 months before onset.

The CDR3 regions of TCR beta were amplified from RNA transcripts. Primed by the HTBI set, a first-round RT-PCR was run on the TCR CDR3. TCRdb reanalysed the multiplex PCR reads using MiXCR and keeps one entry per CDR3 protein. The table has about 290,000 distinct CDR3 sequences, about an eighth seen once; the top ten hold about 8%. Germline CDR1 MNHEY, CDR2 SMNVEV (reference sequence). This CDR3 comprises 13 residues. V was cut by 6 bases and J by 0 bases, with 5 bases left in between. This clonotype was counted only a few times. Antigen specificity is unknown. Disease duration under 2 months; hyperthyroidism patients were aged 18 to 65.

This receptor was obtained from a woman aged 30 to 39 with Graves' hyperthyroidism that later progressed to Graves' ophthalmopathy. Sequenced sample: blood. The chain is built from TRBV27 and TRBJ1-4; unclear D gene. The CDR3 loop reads CASRAATNEKLFF. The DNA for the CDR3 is TGTGCCAGCAGGGCTGCAACTAATGAAAAACTGTTTTTT.